This T cell receptor (beta chain) was profiled in a study of regulatory T cells in long-lasting Graves disease. General study results and limits: Lower TCR diversity characterized persistent Graves' patients relative to newly diagnosed patients. Favored gene segments in persistent disease were TRBV28, TRBJ1-2 and TRBJ2-5. It was possible that the small sample size reduced accuracy.

Time point in this sample: persistent/refractory GD, antithyroid drugs over 5 years with positive TRAb. PBMC-derived RNA was used for the TCR library. The TCR beta library used iRepertoire HTBI primers with Arm-PCR amplification of CDR3. A single record per CDR3 protein comes from TCRdb applying MiXCR to the multiplex PCR reads. The data show around 450,000 distinct CDR3 sequences, around a fifth seen once. Germline lookup yields CDR1 SGHRS and CDR2 YFSETQ. The ends were cut back, 0 bases at V and 1 base at J, with 10 bases in the middle. This CDR3 spans 15 amino acids. On this clonotype: The antigen is not known.

The sequence was collected from a female donor with Graves disease. The starting material was peripheral blood mononuclear cells (PBMCs), obtained when the disease was refractory, from a patient treated with antithyroid drugs. The chain combines TRBV5-1 with TRBJ1-1, with D unclear. CDR3 residues: CASSLVGVTNTEAFF. CDR3 nucleotide sequence: TGCGCCAGCAGCTTGGTCGGCGTTACGAACACTGAAGCTTTCTTT.